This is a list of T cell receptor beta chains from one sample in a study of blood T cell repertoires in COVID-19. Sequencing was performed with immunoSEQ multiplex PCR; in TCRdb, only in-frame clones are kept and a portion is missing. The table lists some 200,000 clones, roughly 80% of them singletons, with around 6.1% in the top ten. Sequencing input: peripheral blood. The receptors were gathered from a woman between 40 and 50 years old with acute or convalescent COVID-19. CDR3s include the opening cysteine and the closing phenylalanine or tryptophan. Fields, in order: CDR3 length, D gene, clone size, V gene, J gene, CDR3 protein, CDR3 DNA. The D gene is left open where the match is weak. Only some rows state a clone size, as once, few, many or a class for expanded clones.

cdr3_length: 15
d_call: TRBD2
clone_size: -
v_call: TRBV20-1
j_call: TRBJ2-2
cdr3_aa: CSASIVAGEVGELFF
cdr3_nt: TGCAGTGCTAGTATCGTCGCGGGAGAAGTCGGGGAGCTGTTTTTT

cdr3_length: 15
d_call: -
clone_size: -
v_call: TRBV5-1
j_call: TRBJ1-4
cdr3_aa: CASSLGGGSPEKLFF
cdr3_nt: TGCGCCAGCAGCTTGGGGGGCGGAAGCCCTGAAAAACTGTTTTTT

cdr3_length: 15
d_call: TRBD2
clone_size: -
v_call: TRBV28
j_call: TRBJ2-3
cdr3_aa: CASSPSGRGTDTQYF
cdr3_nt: TGTGCCAGCAGTCCGAGCGGGAGAGGCACAGATACGCAGTATTTT

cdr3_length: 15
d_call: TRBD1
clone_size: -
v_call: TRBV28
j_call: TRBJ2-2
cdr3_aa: CASSFDRGRAGELFF
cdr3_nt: TGTGCCAGCAGCTTTGACAGGGGACGGGCCGGGGAGCTGTTTTTT

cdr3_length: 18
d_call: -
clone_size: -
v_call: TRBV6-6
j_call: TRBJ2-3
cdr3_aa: CASSPYWEGQDNTDTQYF
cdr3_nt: TGTGCCAGCAGTCCGTATTGGGAGGGACAGGACAACACAGATACGCAGTATTTT

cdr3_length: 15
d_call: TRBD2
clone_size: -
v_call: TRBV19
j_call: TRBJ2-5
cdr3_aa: CASSRRSGGSETQYF
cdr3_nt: TGTGCCAGTAGTAGACGTAGCGGGGGGTCCGAGACCCAGTACTTC

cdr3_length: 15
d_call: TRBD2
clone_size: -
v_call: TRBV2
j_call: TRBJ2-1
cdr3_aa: CASRGGLADYNEQFF
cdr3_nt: TGTGCCAGCAGGGGGGGACTAGCGGACTACAATGAGCAGTTCTTC

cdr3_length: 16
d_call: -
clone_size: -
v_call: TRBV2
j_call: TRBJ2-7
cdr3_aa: CASSKSGNRFAYEQYF
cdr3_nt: TGTGCCAGCAGCAAATCCGGGAACCGCTTTGCCTACGAGCAGTACTTC

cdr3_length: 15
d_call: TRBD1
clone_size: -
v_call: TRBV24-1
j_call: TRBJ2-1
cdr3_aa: CATSDPGTGDNEQFF
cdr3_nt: TGTGCCACCAGTGACCCCGGGACAGGGGACAATGAGCAGTTCTTC

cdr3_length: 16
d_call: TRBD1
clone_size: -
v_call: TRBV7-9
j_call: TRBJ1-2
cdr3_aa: CASSPRGQAGLGGYTF
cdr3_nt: TGTGCCAGCAGCCCAAGGGGACAGGCAGGATTGGGGGGCTACACCTTC

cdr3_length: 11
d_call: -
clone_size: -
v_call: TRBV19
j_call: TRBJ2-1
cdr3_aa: CASSIGDEQFF
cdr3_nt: TGTGCCAGTAGTATAGGCGATGAGCAGTTCTTC

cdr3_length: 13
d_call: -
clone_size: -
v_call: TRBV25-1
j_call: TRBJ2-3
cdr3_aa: CASSGTGTDTQYF
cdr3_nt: TGTGCCAGCAGTGGGACAGGCACAGATACGCAGTATTTT

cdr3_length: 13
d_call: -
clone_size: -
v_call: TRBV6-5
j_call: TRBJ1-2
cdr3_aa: CASRETYYYGYTF
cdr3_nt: TGTGCCAGCAGAGAGACATACTACTATGGCTACACCTTC

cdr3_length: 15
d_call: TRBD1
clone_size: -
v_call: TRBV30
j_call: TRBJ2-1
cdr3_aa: CAWSRGQARYNEQFF
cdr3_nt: TGTGCCTGGAGCAGAGGACAGGCCCGGTACAATGAGCAGTTCTTC

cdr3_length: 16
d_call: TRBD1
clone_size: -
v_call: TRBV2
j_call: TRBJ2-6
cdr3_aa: CASSDQGARGANVLTF
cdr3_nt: TGTGCCAGCAGTGACCAGGGGGCGCGAGGGGCCAACGTCCTGACTTTC

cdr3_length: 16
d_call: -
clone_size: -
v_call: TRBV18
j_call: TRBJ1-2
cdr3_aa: CASSPEGTGWIRGYTF
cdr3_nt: TGTGCCAGCTCACCAGAGGGAACAGGGTGGATTCGTGGCTACACCTTC

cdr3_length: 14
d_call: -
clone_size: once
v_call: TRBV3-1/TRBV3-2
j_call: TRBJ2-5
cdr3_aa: CASSQGHHEETQYF
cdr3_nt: TGTGCCAGCAGCCAAGGACACCACGAGGAGACCCAGTACTTC

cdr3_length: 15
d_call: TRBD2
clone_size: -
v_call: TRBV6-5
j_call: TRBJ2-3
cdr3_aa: CASSDISGSTDTQYF
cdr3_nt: TGTGCCAGCAGCGACATTAGCGGGAGCACAGATACGCAGTATTTT

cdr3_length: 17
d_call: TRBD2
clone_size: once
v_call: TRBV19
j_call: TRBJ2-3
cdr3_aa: CASSSRRLAGGADTQYF
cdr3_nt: TGTGCCAGTAGTAGCCGCCGACTAGCGGGAGGTGCGGATACGCAGTATTTT

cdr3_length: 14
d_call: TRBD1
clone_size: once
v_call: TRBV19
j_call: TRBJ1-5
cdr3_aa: CASSRDRANQPQHF
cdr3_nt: TGTGCCAGTAGTAGGGACAGGGCCAATCAGCCCCAGCATTTT

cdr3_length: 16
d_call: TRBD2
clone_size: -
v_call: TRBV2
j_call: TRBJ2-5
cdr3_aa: CAGSSLAGVGQETQYF
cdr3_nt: TGTGCCGGATCAAGCCTAGCGGGAGTGGGCCAAGAGACCCAGTACTTC

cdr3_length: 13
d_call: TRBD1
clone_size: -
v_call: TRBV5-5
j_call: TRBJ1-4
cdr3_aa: CASSVGGPEKLFF
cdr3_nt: TGTGCCAGCAGCGTAGGGGGCCCTGAAAAACTGTTTTTT

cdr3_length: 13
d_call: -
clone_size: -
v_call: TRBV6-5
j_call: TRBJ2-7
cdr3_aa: CATQWDKAYEQYF
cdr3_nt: TGTGCCACCCAGTGGGACAAAGCCTACGAGCAGTACTTC

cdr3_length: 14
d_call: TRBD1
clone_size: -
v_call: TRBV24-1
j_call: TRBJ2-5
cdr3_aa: CATSDPGQGETQYF
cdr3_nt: TGTGCCACCAGTGACCCGGGACAGGGGGAGACCCAGTACTTC

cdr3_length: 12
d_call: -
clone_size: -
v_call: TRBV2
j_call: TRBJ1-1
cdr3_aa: CASSDPITEAFF
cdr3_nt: TGTGCCAGCAGTGACCCTATAACTGAAGCTTTCTTT

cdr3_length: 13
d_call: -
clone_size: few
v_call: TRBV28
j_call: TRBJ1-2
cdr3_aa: CASSLSRRAGYTF
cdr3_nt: TGTGCCAGCAGTTTATCGCGCAGGGCTGGCTACACCTTC

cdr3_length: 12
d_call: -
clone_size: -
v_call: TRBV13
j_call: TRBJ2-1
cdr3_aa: CASSSLGGEQFF
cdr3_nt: TGTGCCAGCAGCTCCCTAGGAGGGGAGCAGTTCTTC

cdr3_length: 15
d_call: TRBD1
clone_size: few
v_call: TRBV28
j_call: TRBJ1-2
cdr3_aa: CASKPRTGGNYGYTF
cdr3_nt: TGTGCCAGCAAACCTCGGACAGGGGGTAACTATGGCTACACCTTC

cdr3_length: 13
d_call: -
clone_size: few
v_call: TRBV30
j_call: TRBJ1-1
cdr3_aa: CAWTADGNTEAFF
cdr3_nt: TGTGCCTGGACGGCGGATGGGAACACTGAAGCTTTCTTT

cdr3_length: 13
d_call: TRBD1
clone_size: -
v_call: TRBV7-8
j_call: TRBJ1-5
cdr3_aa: CASSQGGGQPQHF
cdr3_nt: TGTGCCAGCAGCCAGGGGGGGGGTCAGCCCCAGCATTTT

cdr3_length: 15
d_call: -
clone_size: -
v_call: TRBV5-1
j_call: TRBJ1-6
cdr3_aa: CASSIDRTYDSPLHF
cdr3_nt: TGCGCCAGCTCAATCGACAGAACCTATGATTCACCCCTCCACTTT

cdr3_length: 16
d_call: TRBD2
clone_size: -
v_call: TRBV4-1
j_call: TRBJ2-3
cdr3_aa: CASSQDPPSGSDTQYF
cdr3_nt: TGCGCCAGCAGCCAAGATCCGCCTAGCGGATCAGATACGCAGTATTTT

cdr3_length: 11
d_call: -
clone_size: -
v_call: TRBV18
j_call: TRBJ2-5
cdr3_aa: CASSRLETQYF
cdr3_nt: TGTGCCAGCTCACGGCTAGAGACCCAGTACTTC

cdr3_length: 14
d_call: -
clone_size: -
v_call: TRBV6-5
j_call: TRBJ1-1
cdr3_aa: CASSYFTGLAEAFF
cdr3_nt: TGTGCCAGCAGTTACTTTACAGGGTTGGCTGAAGCTTTCTTT

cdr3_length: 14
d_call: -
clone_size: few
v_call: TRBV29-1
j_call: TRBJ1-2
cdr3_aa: CSVEDRRQGGGYTF
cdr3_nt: TGCAGCGTTGAAGATCGGAGGCAGGGAGGTGGCTACACCTTC

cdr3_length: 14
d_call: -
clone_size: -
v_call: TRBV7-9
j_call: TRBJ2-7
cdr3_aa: CASSFAGQQYEQYF
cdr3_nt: TGTGCCAGCAGCTTCGCGGGACAGCAATACGAGCAGTACTTC

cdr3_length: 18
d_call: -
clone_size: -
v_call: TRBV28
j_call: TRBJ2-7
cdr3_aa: CASSRLLGGRPHSYEQYF
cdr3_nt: TGTGCCAGCAGTCGACTGCTAGGTGGTCGTCCGCACTCCTACGAGCAGTACTTC

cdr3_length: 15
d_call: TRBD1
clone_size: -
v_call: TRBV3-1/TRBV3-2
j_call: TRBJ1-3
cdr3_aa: CASGQGRTGGNTIYF
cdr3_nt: TGTGCCAGCGGACAGGGACGAACGGGTGGAAACACCATATATTTT

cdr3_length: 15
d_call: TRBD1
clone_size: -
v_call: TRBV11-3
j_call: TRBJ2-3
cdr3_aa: CASSSPGTGEDTQYF
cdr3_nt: TGTGCCAGCAGCTCTCCCGGGACAGGTGAAGATACGCAGTATTTT

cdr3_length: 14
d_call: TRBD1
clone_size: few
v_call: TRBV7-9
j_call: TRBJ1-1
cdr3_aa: CASSFGQGMTEAFF
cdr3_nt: TGTGCCAGCAGCTTCGGACAGGGTATGACTGAAGCTTTCTTT

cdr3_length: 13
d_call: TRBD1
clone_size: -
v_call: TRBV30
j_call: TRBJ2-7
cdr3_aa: CAWNGQGFYEQYF
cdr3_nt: TGTGCCTGGAACGGACAGGGCTTCTACGAGCAGTACTTC

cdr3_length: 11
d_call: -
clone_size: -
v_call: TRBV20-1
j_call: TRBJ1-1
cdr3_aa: CSKKMNTEAFF
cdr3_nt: TGCTCCAAAAAAATGAACACTGAAGCTTTCTTT

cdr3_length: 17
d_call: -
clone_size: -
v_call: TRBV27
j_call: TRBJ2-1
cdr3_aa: CASSLSIRDSPYNEQFF
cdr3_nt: TGTGCCAGCAGTTTATCGATAAGGGACTCGCCCTACAATGAGCAGTTCTTC

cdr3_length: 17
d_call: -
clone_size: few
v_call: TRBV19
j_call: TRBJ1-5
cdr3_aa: CASSTPPGGSSNQPQHF
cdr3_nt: TGTGCCAGTAGTACCCCACCCGGAGGGAGTAGCAATCAGCCCCAGCATTTT

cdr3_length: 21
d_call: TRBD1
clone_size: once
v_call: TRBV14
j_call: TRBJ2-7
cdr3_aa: CASSQATLKRDGTGVGYEQYF
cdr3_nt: TGTGCCAGCAGCCAAGCAACGCTAAAACGGGACGGGACAGGGGTGGGATACGAGCAGTACTTC

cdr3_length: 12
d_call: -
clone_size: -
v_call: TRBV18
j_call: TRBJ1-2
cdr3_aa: CASSPDSYGYTF
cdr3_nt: TGTGCCAGCTCCCCGGACAGCTATGGCTACACCTTC

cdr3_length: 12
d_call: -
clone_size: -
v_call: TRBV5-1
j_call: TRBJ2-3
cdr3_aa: CASSPGRDTQYF
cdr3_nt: TGCGCCAGCAGCCCGGGAAGAGATACGCAGTATTTT

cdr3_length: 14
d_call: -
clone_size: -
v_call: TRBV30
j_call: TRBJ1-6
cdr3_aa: CAWSVAGAHSPLHF
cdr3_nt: TGTGCCTGGAGTGTTGCTGGGGCGCATTCACCCCTCCACTTT